This T cell receptor (beta chain) derives from a study of identical twins. Overall study results and limits: Cross-sectional statistics, not tracking of the same donors, supported the conclusions.

V shed 4 bases and J shed 0 bases, with 10 bases lying between them. This CDR3 has 15 amino acids. The germline gives CDR1 MNHEY, CDR2 SVGAGI. This clonotype was seen more than once but under ten times. Its antigen is still unknown. MiXCR, applied by TCRdb to the 5' RACE reads, yields one record per CDR3 protein. The data contain roughly 720,000 distinct CDR3 sequences, over 15% of them singletons. These data were likewise used in another study, on T cells expressing NK-cell markers. That publication notes: Dominant NKG2C+ clonotype frequencies of roughly 1.0-7.5% of CD8+ T cells were measured in six or seven donors.

This TCR was recovered from a woman aged 18 to 35 in good health. The chain joins TRBV6-5 to TRBJ1-3; D not resolved. Material for sequencing was PBMCs. CDR3 loop: CASSSHTASGNTIYF. The CDR3 nucleotides read TGTGCCAGCAGTTCCCACACAGCCTCTGGAAACACCATATATTTT.